This T cell receptor (beta chain) was identified in a study of T cells after yellow fever vaccination. With regard to this clonotype: The target antigen is unknown.

TCR cDNA was made by 5'RACE template switching, adding a universal primer site and UMIs. TCRdb redid the calling of the 5' RACE reads with MiXCR, one entry per CDR3 protein. The sample consists of 400,000 to 450,000 distinct CDR3 sequences, 18% of them appearing once. Overall study findings and caveats: The booster response re-showed most primary clones: 96% CD4, approximately 85% CD8.

V was shortened by 3 bases and J by 8 bases, with 7 bases between the two germline ends. The germline V gene encodes CDR1 SEHNR and CDR2 FQNEAQ (reference sequence). CDR3 length: 11 residues. This clonotype was sampled from a man younger than 30 who received the YFV17D yellow fever vaccine. Here the sequenced sample was PBMCs, taken before the yellow fever booster vaccination. This chain joins TRBV7-9 and TRBJ1-1; D perhaps matches TRBD1 (5 bases). The CDR3: CASSLGEEAFF. CDR3 nucleotides: TGTGCCAGCAGCTTGGGGGAGGAAGCTTTCTTT.